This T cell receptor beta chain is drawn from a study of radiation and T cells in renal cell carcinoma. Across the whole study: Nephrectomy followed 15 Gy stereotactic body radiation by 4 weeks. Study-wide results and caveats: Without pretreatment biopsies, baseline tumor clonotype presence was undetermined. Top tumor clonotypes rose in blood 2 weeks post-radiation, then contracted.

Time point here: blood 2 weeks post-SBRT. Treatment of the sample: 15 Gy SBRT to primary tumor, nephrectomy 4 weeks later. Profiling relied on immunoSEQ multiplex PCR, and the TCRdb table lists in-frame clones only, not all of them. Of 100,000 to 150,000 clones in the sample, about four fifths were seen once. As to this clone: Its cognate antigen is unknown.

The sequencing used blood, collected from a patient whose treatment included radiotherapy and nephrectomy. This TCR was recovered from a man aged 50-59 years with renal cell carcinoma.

The CDR3 loop is CASSQEGNRGKRAFF. The CDR3 bases are TGCGCCAGCAGCCAAGAAGGGAACAGGGGAAAGCGAGCTTTCTTT. J is TRBJ1-1 and V is TRBV4-1, with 7 bases matching TRBD1. The trim removed 0 bases at V and 10 bases at J, leaving 11 bases unmatched. The CDR3 totals 15 residues. Germline V gives CDR1 MGHRA, CDR2 YSYEKL.